This T cell receptor beta chain stems from a study of siplizumab effects on memory and regulatory T cells. Study results and limitations: Memory cells seemed less diverse than naive T cells, which also seemed major contributors to the alloresponse.

The protocol was immunoSEQ multiplex PCR, while the TCRdb copy is restricted to in-frame clones and leaves out a portion. The data contain some 88,000 clones, around 89% of them singletons. A note on this clone: What it binds is unknown. This sample also contains other DNA sequences that code for the same CDR3.

Trimming pared 4 bases from V and 2 bases from J, leaving 11 bases between. CDR1 and CDR2 (germline): GTSNPN, SVGIG (reference sequence). The CDR3 runs 13 residues. Sequenced input: CD4+ T cells sorted from blood. The receptor's source is a human donor in good health. The chain employs TRBV30 and TRBJ2-5; D call uncertain. Written as DNA, the CDR3 is TGTGCCTGGACTTCTCGGAGACAAGAGACCCAGTACTTC. Its protein is CAWTSRRQETQYF. The full variable domain, rest sourced from reference TRBV30 and TRBJ2-5, is SQTIHQWPATLVQPVGSPLSLECTVEGTSNPNLYWYRQAAGRGLQLLFYSVGIGQISSEVPQNLSASRPQDRQFILSSKKLLLSDSGFYLCAWTSRRQETQYFGPGTRLLVL.